These T cell receptor beta chains were read from a single sample in a study of patients and donors after allogeneic stem cell transplantation. TCRdb ran MiXCR on the RT-PCR reads and lists one entry per CDR3 protein. The repertoire holds 920,000 or so distinct CDR3 sequences, with roughly 18% as singletons. The sample was blood, either unsorted or a sorted T cell fraction (not recorded which). The receptors were gathered from a human donor who was either an allogeneic HSCT recipient or a stem cell or donor lymphocyte infusion donor (not recorded which). It is not recorded whose cells these are; they may come from a transplant donor. Each CDR3 is given without its conserved first and last residue. Fields, in order: V gene, D gene, CDR3 protein. The D gene is left open where the match is weak.

TRBV2,NA,ASGSRYEQY
TRBV5-1,NA,ASSFTRAGELF
TRBV11-1,NA,ASSYQGAKNIQY
TRBV18,NA,ASSPSESYEQY
TRBV5-1,NA,ASSLVFGLTYEQY
TRBV25-1,TRBD2,ASSELAVLGNEQF
TRBV15,NA,ATSRSADTTIY
TRBV4-1,TRBD1,ASNLSPGTGKDSEKLF
TRBV15,NA,ATSRDGGGARDTQY
TRBV10-3,TRBD2,AISESILGGSSYNEQF